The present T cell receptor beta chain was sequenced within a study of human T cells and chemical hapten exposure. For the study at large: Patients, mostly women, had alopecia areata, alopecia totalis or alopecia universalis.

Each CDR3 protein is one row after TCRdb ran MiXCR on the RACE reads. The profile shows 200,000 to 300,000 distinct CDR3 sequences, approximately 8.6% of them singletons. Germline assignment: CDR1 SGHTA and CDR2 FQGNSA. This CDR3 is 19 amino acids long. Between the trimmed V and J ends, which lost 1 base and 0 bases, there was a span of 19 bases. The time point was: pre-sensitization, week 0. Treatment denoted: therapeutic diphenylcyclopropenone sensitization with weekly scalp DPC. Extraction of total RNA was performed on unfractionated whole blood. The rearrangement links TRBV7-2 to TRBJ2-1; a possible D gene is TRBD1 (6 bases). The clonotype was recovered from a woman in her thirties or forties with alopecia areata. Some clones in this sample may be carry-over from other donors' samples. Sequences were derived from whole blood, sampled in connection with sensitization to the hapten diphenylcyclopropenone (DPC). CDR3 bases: TGTGCCAGCAGCTTAGAATGGCAGGGGAAGGCTAGCTCCTACAATGAGCAGTTCTTC. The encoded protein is CASSLEWQGKASSYNEQFF.